What follows describes a single T cell receptor (beta chain). Assay used: immunoSEQ multiplex PCR; TCRdb lists only in-frame clones, some missing. The data hold some 37,000 clones, with about four fifths observed a single time. These data belong to a study of OX40 agonist ivuxolimab in advanced cancers. V gave up 2 bases and J gave up 0 bases, with 14 bases separating them. Germline CDR1 reads LNHDA; CDR2 reads SQIVND (reference sequence). The CDR3 has 17 amino acids. The material was CD4+ or CD8+ T cells sorted from blood, obtained in a trial of the OX40 agonist ivuxolimab. The chain joins TRBV19 to TRBJ2-1; D is ambiguous. The clonotype originates from an adult with an advanced solid tumor such as melanoma, head and neck, liver or kidney cancer. CDR3 bases: TGTGCCAGTAGTATAAATCGTCAGCCAAGCTCCTACAATGAGCAGTTCTTC. This gives the protein CASSINRQPSSYNEQFF.